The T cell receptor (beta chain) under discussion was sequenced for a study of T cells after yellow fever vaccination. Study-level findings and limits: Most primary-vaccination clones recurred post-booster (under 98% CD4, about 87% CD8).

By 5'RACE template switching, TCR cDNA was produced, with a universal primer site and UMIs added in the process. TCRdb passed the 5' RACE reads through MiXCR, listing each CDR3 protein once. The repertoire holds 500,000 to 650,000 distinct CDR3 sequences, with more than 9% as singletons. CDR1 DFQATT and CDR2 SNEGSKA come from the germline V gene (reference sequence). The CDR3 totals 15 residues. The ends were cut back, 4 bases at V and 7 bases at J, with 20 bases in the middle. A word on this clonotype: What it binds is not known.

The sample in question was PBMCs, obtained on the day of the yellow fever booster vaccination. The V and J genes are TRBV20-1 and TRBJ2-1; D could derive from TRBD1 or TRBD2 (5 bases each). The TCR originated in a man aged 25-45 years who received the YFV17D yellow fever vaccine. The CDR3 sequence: CSATTTGTLRNEQFF. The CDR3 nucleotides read TGCAGTGCTACCACCACCGGGACCCTTCGGAATGAGCAGTTCTTC.